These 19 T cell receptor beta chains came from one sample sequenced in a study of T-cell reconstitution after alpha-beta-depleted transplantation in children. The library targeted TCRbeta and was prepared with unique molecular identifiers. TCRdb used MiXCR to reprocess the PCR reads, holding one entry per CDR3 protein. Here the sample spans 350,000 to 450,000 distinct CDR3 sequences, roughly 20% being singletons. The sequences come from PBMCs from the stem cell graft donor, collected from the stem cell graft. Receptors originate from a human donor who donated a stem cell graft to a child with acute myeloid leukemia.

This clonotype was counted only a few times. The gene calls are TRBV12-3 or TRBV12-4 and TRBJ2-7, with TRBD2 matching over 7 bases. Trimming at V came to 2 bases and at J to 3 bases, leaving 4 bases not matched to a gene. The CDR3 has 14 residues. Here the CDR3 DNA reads TGTGCCAGCAGTTTACTCGGGAGGAACTACGAGCAGTACTTC. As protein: CASSLLGRNYEQYF.

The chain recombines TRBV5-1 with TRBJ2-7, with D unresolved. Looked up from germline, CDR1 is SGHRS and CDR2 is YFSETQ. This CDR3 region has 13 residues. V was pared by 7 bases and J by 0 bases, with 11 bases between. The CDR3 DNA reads TGCGCCAGCCGGTTGGGCTCCTCCTACGAGCAGTACTTC. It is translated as CASRLGSSYEQYF.

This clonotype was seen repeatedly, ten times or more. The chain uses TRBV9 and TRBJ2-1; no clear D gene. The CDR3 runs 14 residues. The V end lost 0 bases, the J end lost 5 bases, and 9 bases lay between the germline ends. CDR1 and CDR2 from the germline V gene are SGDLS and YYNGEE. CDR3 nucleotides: TGTGCCAGCAGCGTAGTGGGTATAGACAATGAGCAGTTCTTC. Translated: CASSVVGIDNEQFF.

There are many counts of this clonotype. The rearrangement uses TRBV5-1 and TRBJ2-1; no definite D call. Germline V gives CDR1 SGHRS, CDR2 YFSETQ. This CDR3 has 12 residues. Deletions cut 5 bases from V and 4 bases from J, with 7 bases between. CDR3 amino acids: CASSVQYNEQFF. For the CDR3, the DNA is TGCGCCAGCAGTGTGCAATACAATGAGCAGTTCTTC.

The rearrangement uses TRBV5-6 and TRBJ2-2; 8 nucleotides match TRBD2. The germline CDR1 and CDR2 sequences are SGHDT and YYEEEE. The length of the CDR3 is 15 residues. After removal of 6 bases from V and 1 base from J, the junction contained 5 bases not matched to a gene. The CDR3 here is CASMLAGGNTGELFF. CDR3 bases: TGTGCCAGCATGTTGGCGGGAGGGAACACCGGGGAGCTGTTTTTT.

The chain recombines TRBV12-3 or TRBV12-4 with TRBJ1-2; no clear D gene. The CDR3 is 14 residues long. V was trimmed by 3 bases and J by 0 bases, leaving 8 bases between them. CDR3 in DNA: TGTGCCAGCAGTTTTCCTCCGACTAACTATGGCTACACCTTC. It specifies CASSFPPTNYGYTF.

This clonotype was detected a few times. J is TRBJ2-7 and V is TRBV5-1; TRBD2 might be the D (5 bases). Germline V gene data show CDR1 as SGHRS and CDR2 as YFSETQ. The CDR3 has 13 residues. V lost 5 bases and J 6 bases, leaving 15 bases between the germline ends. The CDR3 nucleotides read TGCGCCAGCAGAGTTGCGGAGGCTAGCGAGCAGTACTTC. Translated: CASRVAEASEQYF. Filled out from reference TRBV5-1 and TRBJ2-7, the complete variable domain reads KAGVTQTPRYLIKTRGQQVTLSCSPISGHRSVSWYQQTPGQGLQFLFEYFSETQRNKGNFPGRFSGRQFSNSRSEMNVSTLELGDSALYLCASRVAEASEQYFGPGTRLTVT.

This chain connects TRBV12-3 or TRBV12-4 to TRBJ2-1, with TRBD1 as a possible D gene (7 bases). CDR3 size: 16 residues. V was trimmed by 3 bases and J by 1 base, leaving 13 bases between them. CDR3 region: CASSFRQGGSYNEQFF. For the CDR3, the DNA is TGTGCCAGCAGTTTTCGGCAGGGGGGTTCCTACAATGAGCAGTTCTTC.

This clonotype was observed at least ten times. For the CDR3, the DNA is TGCAGTGCTAGGGCCGGGACGGGAAACTACGAGCAGTACTTC. Its protein product is CSARAGTGNYEQYF. The V and J genes are TRBV20-1 and TRBJ2-7, with D perhaps given as TRBD1 or TRBD2 (5 bases each). V gave up 3 bases and J gave up 3 bases, with 15 bases separating them. CDR3 length equals 14 residues. Germline-derived CDR1 and CDR2 are DFQATT and SNEGSKA (reference sequence).

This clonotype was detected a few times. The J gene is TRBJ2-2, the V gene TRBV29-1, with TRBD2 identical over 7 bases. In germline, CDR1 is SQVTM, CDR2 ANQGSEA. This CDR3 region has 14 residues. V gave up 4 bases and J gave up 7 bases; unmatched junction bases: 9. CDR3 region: CSVGDPGGIGELFF. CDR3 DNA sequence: TGCAGCGTTGGGGACCCGGGAGGAATCGGGGAGCTGTTTTTT.

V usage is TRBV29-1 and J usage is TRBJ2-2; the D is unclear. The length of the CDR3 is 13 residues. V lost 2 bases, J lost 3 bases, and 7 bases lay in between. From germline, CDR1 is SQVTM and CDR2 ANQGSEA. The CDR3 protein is CSVELGYTGELFF. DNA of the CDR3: TGCAGCGTTGAATTGGGGTACACCGGGGAGCTGTTTTTT.

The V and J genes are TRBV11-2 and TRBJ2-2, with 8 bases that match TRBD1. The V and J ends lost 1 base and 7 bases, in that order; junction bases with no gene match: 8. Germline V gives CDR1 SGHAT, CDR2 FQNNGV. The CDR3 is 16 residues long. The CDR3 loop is CASSLVPGGGNGELFF. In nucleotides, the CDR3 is TGTGCCAGCAGCTTAGTACCAGGGGGCGGTAACGGGGAGCTGTTTTTT.

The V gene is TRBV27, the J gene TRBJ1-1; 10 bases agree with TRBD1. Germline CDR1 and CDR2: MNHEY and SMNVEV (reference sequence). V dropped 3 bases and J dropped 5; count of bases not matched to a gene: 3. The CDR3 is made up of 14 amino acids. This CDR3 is CASSFGTGVTEAFF. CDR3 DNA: TGTGCCAGCAGTTTCGGGACAGGGGTAACTGAAGCTTTCTTT.

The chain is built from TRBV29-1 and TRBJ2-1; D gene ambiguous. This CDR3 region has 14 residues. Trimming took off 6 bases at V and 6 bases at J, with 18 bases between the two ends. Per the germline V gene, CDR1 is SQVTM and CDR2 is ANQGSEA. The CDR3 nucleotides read TGCAGCGTGACGATTAGTTCACCTGTCAATGAGCAGTTCTTC. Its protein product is CSVTISSPVNEQFF.

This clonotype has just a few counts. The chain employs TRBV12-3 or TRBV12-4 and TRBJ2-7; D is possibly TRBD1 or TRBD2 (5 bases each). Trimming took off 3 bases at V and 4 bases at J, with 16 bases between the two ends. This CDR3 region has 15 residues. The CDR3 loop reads CASSFSGTKGYEQYF. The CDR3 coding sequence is TGTGCCAGCAGTTTCTCAGGGACCAAAGGGTACGAGCAGTACTTC.

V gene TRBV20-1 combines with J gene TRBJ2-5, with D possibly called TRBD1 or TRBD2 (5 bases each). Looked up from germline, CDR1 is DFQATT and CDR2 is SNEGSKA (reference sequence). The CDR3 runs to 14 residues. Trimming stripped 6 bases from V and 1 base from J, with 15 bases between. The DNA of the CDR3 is TGCAGTGCCGGCGGGTGGGGCTCCCAAGAGACCCAGTACTTC. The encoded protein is CSAGGWGSQETQYF.

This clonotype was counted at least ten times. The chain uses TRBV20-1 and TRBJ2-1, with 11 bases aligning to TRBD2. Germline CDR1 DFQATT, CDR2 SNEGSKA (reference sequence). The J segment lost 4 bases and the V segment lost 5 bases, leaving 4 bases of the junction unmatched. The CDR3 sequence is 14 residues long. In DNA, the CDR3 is TGCAGTGCTGGGGGACTAGCGGAGTACAATGAGCAGTTCTTC. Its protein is CSAGGLAEYNEQFF.

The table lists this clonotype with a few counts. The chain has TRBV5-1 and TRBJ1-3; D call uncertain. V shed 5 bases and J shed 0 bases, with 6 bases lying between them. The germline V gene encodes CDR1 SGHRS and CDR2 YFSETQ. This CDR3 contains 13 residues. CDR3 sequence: CASRYDSGNTIYF. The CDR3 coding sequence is TGCGCCAGCAGATACGACTCTGGAAACACCATATATTTT.

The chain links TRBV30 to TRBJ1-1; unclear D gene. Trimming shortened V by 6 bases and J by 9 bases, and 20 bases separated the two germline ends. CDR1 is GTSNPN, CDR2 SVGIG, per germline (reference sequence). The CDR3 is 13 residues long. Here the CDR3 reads CACREDGISKAFF. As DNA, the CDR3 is TGTGCCTGTAGAGAAGACGGAATATCTAAAGCTTTCTTT.